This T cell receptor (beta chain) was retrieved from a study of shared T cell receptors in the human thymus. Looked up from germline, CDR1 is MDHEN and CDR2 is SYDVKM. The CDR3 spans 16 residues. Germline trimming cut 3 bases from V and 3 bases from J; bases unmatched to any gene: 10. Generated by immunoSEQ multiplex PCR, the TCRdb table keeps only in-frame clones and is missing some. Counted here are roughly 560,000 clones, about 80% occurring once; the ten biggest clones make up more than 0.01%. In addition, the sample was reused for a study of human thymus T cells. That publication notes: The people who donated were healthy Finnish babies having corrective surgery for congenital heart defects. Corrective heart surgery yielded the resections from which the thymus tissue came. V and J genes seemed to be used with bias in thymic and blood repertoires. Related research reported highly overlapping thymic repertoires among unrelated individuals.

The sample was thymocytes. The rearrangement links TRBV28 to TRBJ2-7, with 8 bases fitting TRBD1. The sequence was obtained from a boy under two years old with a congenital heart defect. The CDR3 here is CASSLTPGTGFYEQYF. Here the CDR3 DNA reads TGTGCCAGCAGTTTGACCCCAGGGACAGGCTTCTACGAGCAGTACTTC.